Following are 2 T cell receptor beta chains from one sample sequenced in a study of immune heterogeneity within non-small cell lung tumors. At 600 ng per sample, bulk tumor genomic DNA provided the template. During surgery, several far-apart biopsies were obtained from every primary tumor. Patients went through curative surgery, and their non-small cell lung cancer was untreated and newly diagnosed. Multiplex PCR (32 V and 13 J primers) was used to amplify the TCR beta CDR3. TCRdb recomputed calls from the multiplex PCR reads with MiXCR, one row per CDR3 protein. This table holds about 10,000 distinct CDR3 sequences, around a sixth found once. Sequenced: lung tumor tissue. These receptor sequences come from a man between 35 and 55 years old with non-small cell lung cancer.

This clonotype was seen ten or more times. This rearrangement joins TRBV2 to TRBJ2-7, with a possible D match to TRBD2 (6 bases). This CDR3 has 15 amino acids. Deletions cut 3 bases from V and 5 bases from J, with 17 bases between. From germline, CDR1 is SNHLY and CDR2 FYNNEI. This chain's CDR3 is CASSEGGEGLDEQYF. The CDR3 nucleotides are TGTGCCAGCAGTGAGGGGGGAGAGGGGTTGGACGAGCAGTACTTC.

Turning to this clonotype: Since no conserved phenylalanine or tryptophan closes the CDR3, a read error is the likely cause. The limits of the CDR3 on the DNA are not certain, so only TCRdb's listed CDR3 is given. J is TRBJ2-3 and V is TRBV10-3; the D call TRBD2 from the table was never checked on the DNA. Germline V gives CDR1 ENHRY, CDR2 SYGVKD. The CDR3 spans 15 amino acids, including both terminal residues. The CDR3 spells CAISSGTSGTDTQNS.